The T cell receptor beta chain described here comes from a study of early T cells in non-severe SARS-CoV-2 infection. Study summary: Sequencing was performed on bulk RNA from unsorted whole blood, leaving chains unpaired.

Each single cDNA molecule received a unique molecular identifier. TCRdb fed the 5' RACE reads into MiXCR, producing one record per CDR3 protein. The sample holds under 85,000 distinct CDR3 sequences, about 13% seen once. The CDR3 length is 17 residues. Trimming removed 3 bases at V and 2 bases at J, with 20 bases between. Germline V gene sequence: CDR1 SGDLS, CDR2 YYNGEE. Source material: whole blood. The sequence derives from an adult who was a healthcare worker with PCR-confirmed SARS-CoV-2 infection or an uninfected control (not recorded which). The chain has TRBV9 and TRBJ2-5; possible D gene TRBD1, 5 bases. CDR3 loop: CASSGAPFRGRQETQYF. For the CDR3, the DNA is TGTGCCAGCAGCGGAGCCCCTTTTAGGGGAAGGCAAGAGACCCAGTACTTC.